The 18 T cell receptor beta chains in this list originate from one sample, sequenced in a study of T cell repertoires in cytomegalovirus infection. TCRdb processed the reads anew with MiXCR; each CDR3 protein has one entry. Of about 360,000 distinct CDR3 sequences in the sample, roughly 20% were seen once. The material sequenced was PBMCs. The receptors shown here come from a human donor in good health (CMV status not recorded). Some clones in this sample may be carry-over from other donors' samples.

At least ten counts were recorded for this clonotype. The V call is TRBV7-2, the J call TRBJ2-5; D call uncertain. Per the germline V gene, CDR1 is SGHTA and CDR2 is FQGNSA. There are 14 residues in the CDR3. V was pared by 1 base and J by 5 bases, with 11 bases between. The CDR3 reads CASSLVAVGETQYF. The CDR3 nucleotides are TGTGCCAGCAGCTTAGTAGCAGTCGGGGAGACCCAGTACTTC.

Only a few counts were recorded for this clonotype. This rearrangement joins TRBV7-9 to TRBJ2-6, with D perhaps matching TRBD1 (6 bases). The CDR3 loop spans 20 amino acids. V shed 2 bases and J shed 2 bases, with 22 bases lying between them. From germline, CDR1 is SEHNR and CDR2 FQNEAQ (reference sequence). This CDR3 reads CASSLSFGGPKKTGANVLTF. CDR3 coding DNA: TGTGCCAGCAGCTTATCATTTGGGGGCCCAAAAAAGACTGGGGCCAACGTCCTGACTTTC. The entire variable domain, with the rest obtained from reference TRBV7-9 and TRBJ2-6, is as follows: DTGVSQNPRHKITKRGQNVTFRCDPISEHNRLYWYRQTLGQGPEFLTYFQNEAQLEKSRLLSDRFSAERPKGSFSTLEIQRTEQGDSAMYLCASSLSFGGPKKTGANVLTFGAGSRLTVL.

In its sample, this clonotype was seen a few times. The chain employs TRBV20-1 and TRBJ2-1; TRBD2 aligns across 7 bases. V was clipped by 1 base and J by 7 bases; unmatched bases: 7. The CDR3 is made up of 14 amino acids. Germline V gene data show CDR1 as DFQATT and CDR2 as SNEGSKA (reference sequence). This chain's CDR3 is CSARVAGDRNEQFF. CDR3 nucleotides: TGCAGTGCTAGAGTTGCGGGAGATAGGAATGAGCAGTTCTTC.

This clonotype came up many times. The rearrangement uses TRBV7-8 and TRBJ2-1; 9 bases line up with TRBD1. This CDR3 contains 23 residues. Germline V gene sequence: CDR1 SGHVS, CDR2 FQNEAQ. With 2 bases clipped from V and 5 bases from J, the junction kept 28 bases outside the gene matches. CDR3 in amino acids: CASSLRTGVVKWTALSWDNEQFF. CDR3 bases: TGTGCCAGCAGCTTACGGACAGGGGTTGTGAAATGGACCGCTCTTTCTTGGGACAATGAGCAGTTCTTC.

This chain connects TRBV12-3 or TRBV12-4 to TRBJ2-2; D possibly corresponds to TRBD1 (6 bases). Trimming removed 3 bases from V and 5 bases from J, with 7 bases in between. This CDR3 comprises 13 residues. The chain's CDR3 is CASSFRGTGELFF. In DNA form, the CDR3 reads TGTGCCAGCAGTTTTAGGGGGACCGGGGAGCTGTTTTTT.

This clonotype was counted only a few times. CDR3 nucleotide sequence: TGCAGTGCTAAACGACTAGCGGGGGCCCCAGGCTGGGAGACCCAGTACTTC. Amino acid sequence: CSAKRLAGAPGWETQYF. The genes are TRBV20-1 and TRBJ2-5; 12 bases agree with TRBD2. This CDR3 comprises 17 residues. V was pared by 4 bases and J by 5 bases, with 14 bases of the junction left unmatched. The germline CDR1 and CDR2 sequences are DFQATT and SNEGSKA (reference sequence).

This rearrangement joins TRBV4-1 to TRBJ1-1, with D unresolved. V lost 0 bases and J 0 bases, leaving 8 bases between the germline ends. The germline gives CDR1 MGHRA, CDR2 YSYEKL. The CDR3 sequence is 15 residues long. In DNA form, the CDR3 reads TGCGCCAGCAGCCAAGACAGGCTTATGAACACTGAAGCTTTCTTT. It yields the protein CASSQDRLMNTEAFF.

This clonotype was recorded at least ten times. The chain is built from TRBV6-1 and TRBJ1-5; D is perhaps TRBD1 (5 bases). Germline loops: CDR1 MNHNS, CDR2 SASEGT. CDR3 size: 15 residues. V lost 5 bases and J 6 bases, leaving 17 bases between the germline ends. The CDR3 nucleotides are TGTGCCAGCAGTTCTCCTTCAGGGTTCTCTCAGCCCCAGCATTTT. Translation gives CASSSPSGFSQPQHF.

This clonotype has more than one count but fewer than ten. V is TRBV5-1 and J is TRBJ2-3, with a possible D match to TRBD1 (5 bases). CDR1 and CDR2 from the germline V gene are SGHRS and YFSETQ. The CDR3 consists of 15 residues. With 7 bases removed from V and 1 base from J, the gap between germline ends came to 16 bases. CDR3: CASGSRDSGTDTQYF. CDR3 nucleotides: TGCGCCAGCGGATCGAGAGACAGCGGCACAGATACGCAGTATTTT.

This clonotype was seen ten or more times. The chain recombines TRBV7-6 with TRBJ1-1; D is possibly TRBD1 (6 bases). Deletions cut 2 bases from V and 8 bases from J, with 18 bases between. Germline loops: CDR1 SGHVS, CDR2 FNYEAQ. CDR3 length equals 15 residues. CDR3 sequence: CASSLMVRGAPEAFF. DNA for the CDR3: TGTGCCAGCAGCTTAATGGTCAGGGGAGCTCCCGAAGCTTTCTTT.

This clonotype was seen more than once but under ten times. The chain employs TRBV9 and TRBJ1-6; D is ambiguous. The CDR3 loop spans 12 amino acids. Per germline, CDR1 SGDLS and CDR2 YYNGEE. V was shortened by 0 bases and J by 11 bases, with 6 bases between the two germline ends. The CDR3 DNA is TGTGCCAGCAGCGTAGGACCCCCACCCCTCCACTTT. Its protein product is CASSVGPPPLHF.

V is TRBV5-1 and J is TRBJ2-1; possible D gene TRBD2, 5 bases. Germline CDR1 reads SGHRS; CDR2 reads YFSETQ. The CDR3 length is 15 residues. Trimming stripped 0 bases from V and 5 bases from J, with 12 bases between. CDR3 protein: CASSLGGRNNNEQFF. The CDR3 coding sequence is TGCGCCAGCAGCTTGGGTGGGAGAAATAACAATGAGCAGTTCTTC.

This clonotype was counted many times. J is TRBJ2-7 and V is TRBV10-3; 8 bases are a match to TRBD2. Germline CDR1 is ENHRY and CDR2 is SYGVKD. V gave up 2 bases and J gave up 4 bases; unmatched junction bases: 7. The CDR3 is 15 residues long. CDR3 in amino acids: CAISEREGSGYEQYF. CDR3 nucleotide sequence: TGTGCCATCAGTGAGCGGGAGGGCTCGGGGTACGAGCAGTACTTC.

With respect to this clonotype: Since a much larger clone is just one base distant, this may be a read error. The CDR3 nucleotides are TGTGCCGGCAGCTTAGGTGGATATCGTCAAGAGACCCAGTACTTC. It codes for CAGSLGGYRQETQYF. The chain links TRBV7-6 to TRBJ2-5; D uncertain. The CDR3 totals 15 residues. From germline, CDR1 is SGHVS and CDR2 FNYEAQ.

This clonotype showed up just a few times. The V and J genes are TRBV20-1 and TRBJ1-1, with D perhaps TRBD1 (5 bases). The germline V gene encodes CDR1 DFQATT and CDR2 SNEGSKA (reference sequence). Between the trimmed V and J ends, which lost 0 bases and 7 bases, there was a span of 15 bases. This CDR3 comprises 14 residues. CDR3 protein: CSARDAGSGDEAFF. The CDR3 DNA reads as TGCAGTGCTAGAGACGCAGGGTCCGGGGATGAAGCTTTCTTT.

V gene TRBV10-3 combines with J gene TRBJ1-1; D gene unclear. Trimming took 2 bases from V and 2 from J, leaving 18 bases between them. The CDR3 has 17 amino acids. Germline V gene data show CDR1 as ENHRY and CDR2 as SYGVKD. The CDR3: CAISENGPPRLNTEAFF. The CDR3 region has the DNA TGTGCCATCAGTGAGAATGGGCCCCCCAGGTTAAACACTGAAGCTTTCTTT.

This clonotype was found many times. The chain employs TRBV7-6 and TRBJ2-5; D not resolved. Germline V gene lookup returns CDR1 SGHVS and CDR2 FNYEAQ. The CDR3 is made up of 13 amino acids. The V and J ends lost 2 bases and 1 base respectively, with 5 bases between them. DNA of the CDR3: TGTGCCAGCAGCTTACCCAGCCAAGAGACCCAGTACTTC. Translated, it gives CASSLPSQETQYF.

A few counts support this clonotype. The rearrangement joins TRBV10-3 to TRBJ2-7; possibly TRBD2 for D (6 bases). The V gene lost 4 bases and the J gene lost 0 bases, with 13 bases spanning the gap. Germline loops: CDR1 ENHRY, CDR2 SYGVKD. This CDR3 spans 15 amino acids. The CDR3 DNA is TGTGCCATCAGTGGACCGGGGGAGAGCTCCTACGAGCAGTACTTC. It translates to CAISGPGESSYEQYF.